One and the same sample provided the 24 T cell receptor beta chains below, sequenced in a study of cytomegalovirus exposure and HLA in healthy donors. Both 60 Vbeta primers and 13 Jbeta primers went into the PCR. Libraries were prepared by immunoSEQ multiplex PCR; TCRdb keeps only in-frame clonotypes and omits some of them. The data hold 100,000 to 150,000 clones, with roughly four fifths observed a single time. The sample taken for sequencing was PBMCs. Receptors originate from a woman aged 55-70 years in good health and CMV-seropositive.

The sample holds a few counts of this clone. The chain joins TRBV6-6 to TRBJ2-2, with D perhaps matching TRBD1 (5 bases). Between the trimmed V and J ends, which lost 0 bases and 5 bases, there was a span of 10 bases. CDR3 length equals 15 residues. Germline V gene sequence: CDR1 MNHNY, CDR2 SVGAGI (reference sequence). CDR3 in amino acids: CASSYSQGGTGELFF. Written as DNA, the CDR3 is TGTGCCAGCAGTTACTCCCAGGGTGGGACCGGGGAGCTGTTTTTT.

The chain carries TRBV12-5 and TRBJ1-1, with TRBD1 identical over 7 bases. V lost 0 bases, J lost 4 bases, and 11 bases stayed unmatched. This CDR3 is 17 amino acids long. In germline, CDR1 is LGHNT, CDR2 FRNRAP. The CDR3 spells CASGLVRNRTGITEAFF. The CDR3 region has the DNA TGTGCTAGTGGTTTGGTGCGAAACAGGACAGGAATCACTGAAGCTTTCTTT. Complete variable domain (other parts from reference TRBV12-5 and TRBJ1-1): DARVTQTPRHKVTEMGQEVTMRCQPILGHNTVFWYRQTMMQGLELLAYFRNRAPLDDSGMPKDRFSAEMPDATLATLKIQPSEPRDSAVYFCASGLVRNRTGITEAFFGQGTRLTVV.

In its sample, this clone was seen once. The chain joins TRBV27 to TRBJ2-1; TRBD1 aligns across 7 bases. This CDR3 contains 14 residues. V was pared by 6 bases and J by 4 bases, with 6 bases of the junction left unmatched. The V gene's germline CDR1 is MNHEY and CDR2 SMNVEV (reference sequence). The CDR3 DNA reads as TGTGCCAGCAGCCGGGACAGTGGGTACAATGAGCAGTTCTTC. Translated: CASSRDSGYNEQFF.

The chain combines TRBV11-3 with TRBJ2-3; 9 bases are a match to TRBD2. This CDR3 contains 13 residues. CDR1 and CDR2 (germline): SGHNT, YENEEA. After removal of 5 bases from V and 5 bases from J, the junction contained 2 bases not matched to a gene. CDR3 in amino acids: CASSPRGGDTQYF. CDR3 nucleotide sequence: TGTGCCAGCAGCCCGCGGGGGGGAGATACGCAGTATTTT.

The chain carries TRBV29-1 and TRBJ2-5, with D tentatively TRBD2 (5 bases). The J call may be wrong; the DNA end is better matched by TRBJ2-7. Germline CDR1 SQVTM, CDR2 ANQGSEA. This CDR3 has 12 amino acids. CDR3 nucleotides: TGCAGCGTTGTCGTCAGCGGCTACGAGCAGTACTTC. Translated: CSVVVSGYEQYF.

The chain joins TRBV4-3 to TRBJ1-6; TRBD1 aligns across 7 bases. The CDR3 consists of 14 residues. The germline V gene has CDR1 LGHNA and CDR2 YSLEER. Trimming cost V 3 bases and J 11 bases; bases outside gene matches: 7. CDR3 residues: CASSHPDRAAPLHF. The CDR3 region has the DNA TGCGCCAGCAGCCATCCTGACAGGGCGGCACCCCTCCACTTT.

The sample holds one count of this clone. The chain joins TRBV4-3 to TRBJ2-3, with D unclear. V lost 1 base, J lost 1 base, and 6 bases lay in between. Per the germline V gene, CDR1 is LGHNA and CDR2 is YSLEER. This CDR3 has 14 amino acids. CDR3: CASSQVTGTDTQYF. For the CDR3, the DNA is TGCGCCAGCAGCCAAGTTACAGGCACAGATACGCAGTATTTT.

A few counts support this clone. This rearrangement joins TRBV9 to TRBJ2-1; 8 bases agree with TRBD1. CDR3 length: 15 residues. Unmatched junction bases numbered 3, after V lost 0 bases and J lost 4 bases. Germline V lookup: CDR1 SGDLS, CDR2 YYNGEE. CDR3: CASSVDRGSYNEQFF. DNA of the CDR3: TGTGCCAGCAGCGTAGACAGGGGGTCATACAATGAGCAGTTCTTC.

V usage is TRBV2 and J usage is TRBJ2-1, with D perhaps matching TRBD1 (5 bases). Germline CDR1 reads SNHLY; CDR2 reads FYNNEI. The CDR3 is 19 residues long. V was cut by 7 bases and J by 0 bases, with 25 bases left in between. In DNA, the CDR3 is TGTGCCAGCAAGAAACCGAGTAAGAGACAGATGAGCTCCTACAATGAGCAGTTCTTC. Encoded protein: CASKKPSKRQMSSYNEQFF.

The chain's CDR3 is CASSVGTDQETQYF. CDR3 DNA sequence: TGTGCCAGCAGCGTGGGGACAGATCAAGAGACCCAGTACTTC. The rearrangement joins TRBV9 to TRBJ2-5; 7 bases match TRBD1. The CDR3 extends over 14 amino acids. V was pared by 2 bases and J by 2 bases, with 3 bases of the junction left unmatched. Germline V gene sequence: CDR1 SGDLS, CDR2 YYNGEE. The full variable domain, its missing parts supplied by reference TRBV9 and TRBJ2-5, is DSGVTQTPKHLITATGQRVTLRCSPRSGDLSVYWYQQSLDQGLQFLIQYYNGEERAKGNILERFSAQQFPDLHSELNLSSLELGDSALYFCASSVGTDQETQYFGPGTRLLVL.

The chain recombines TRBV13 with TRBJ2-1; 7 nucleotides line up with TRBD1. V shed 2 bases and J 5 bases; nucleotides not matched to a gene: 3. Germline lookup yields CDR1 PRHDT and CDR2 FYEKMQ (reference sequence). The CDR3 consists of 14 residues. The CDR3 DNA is TGTGCCAGCAGCTTAAGGGACAGAAACAATGAGCAGTTCTTC. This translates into CASSLRDRNNEQFF.

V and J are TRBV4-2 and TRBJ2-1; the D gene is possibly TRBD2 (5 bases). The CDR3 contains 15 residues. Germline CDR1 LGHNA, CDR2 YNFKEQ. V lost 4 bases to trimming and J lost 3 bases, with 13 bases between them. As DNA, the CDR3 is TGTGCCAGCAGCCCGATCGGGGTCCGCTACAATGAGCAGTTCTTC. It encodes CASSPIGVRYNEQFF.

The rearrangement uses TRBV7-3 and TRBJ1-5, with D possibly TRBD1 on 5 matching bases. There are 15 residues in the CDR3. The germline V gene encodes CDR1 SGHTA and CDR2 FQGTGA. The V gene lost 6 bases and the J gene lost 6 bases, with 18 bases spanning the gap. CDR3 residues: CASRSGGTSSQPQHF. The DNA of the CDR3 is TGTGCCAGCAGGTCCGGGGGGACCTCTAGTCAGCCCCAGCATTTT.

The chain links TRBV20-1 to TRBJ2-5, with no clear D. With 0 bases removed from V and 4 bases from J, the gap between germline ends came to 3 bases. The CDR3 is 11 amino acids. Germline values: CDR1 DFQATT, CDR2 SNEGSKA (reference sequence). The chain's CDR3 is CSARDRETQYF. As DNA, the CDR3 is TGCAGTGCTAGAGATCGAGAGACCCAGTACTTC.

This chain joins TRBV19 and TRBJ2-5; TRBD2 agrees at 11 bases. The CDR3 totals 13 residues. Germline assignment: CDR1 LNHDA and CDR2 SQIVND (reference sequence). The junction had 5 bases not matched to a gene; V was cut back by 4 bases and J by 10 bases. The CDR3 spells CASSRLAGGDQYF. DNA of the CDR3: TGTGCCAGTAGTAGGTTAGCGGGGGGGGACCAGTACTTC.

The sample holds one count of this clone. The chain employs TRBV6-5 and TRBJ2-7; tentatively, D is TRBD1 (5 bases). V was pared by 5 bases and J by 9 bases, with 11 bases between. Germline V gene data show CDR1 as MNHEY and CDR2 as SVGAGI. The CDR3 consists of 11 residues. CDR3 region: CASSLGQAQYF. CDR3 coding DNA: TGTGCCAGCAGTCTTGGACAAGCGCAGTACTTC.

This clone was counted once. The CDR3 coding sequence is TGTGCCTGGAGCTCGGGGGGTACTAATGAAAAACTGTTTTTT. It translates to CAWSSGGTNEKLFF. The rearrangement uses TRBV30 and TRBJ1-4; a weak D match, TRBD1 (5 bases). V was shortened by 3 bases and J by 2 bases, with 10 bases between the two germline ends. This CDR3 is built from 14 residues. Germline CDR1 reads GTSNPN; CDR2 reads SVGIG (reference sequence).

The CDR3 region is CASTWTGSSYEQYF. CDR3 DNA: TGTGCCAGCACTTGGACAGGGTCCTCCTACGAGCAGTACTTC. The chain links TRBV6-1 to TRBJ2-7; 8 nucleotides line up with TRBD1. This CDR3 has 14 amino acids. CDR1 and CDR2 from the germline V gene are MNHNS and SASEGT. With V trimmed by 7 bases and J by 0 bases, 5 bases remained unmatched.

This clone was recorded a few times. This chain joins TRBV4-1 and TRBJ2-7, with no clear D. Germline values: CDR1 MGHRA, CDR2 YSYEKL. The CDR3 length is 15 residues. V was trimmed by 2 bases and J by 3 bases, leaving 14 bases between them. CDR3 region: CASSQLGNDRYEQYF. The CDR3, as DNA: TGCGCCAGCAGCCAATTGGGCAATGACCGCTACGAGCAGTACTTC.

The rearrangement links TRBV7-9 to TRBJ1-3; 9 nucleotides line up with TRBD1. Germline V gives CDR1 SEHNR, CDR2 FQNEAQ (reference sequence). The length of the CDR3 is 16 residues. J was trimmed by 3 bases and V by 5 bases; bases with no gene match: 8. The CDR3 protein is CASSPARTGVGNTIYF. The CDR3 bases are TGTGCCAGCAGCCCTGCCCGGACAGGGGTTGGAAACACCATATATTTT.

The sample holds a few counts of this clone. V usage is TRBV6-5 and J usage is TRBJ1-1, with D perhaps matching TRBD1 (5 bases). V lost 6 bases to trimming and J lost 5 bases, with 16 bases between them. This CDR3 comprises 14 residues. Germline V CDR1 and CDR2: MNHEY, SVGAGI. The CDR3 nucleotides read TGTGCCAGCAGCCAACAATACAGGAATACTGAAGCTTTCTTT. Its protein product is CASSQQYRNTEAFF.

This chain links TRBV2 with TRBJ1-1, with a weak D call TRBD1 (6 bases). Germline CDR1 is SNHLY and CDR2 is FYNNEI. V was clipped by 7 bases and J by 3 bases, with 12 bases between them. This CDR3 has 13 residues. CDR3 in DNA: TGTGCCAGCAAAACAGGGCCTTACACTGAAGCTTTCTTT. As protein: CASKTGPYTEAFF.

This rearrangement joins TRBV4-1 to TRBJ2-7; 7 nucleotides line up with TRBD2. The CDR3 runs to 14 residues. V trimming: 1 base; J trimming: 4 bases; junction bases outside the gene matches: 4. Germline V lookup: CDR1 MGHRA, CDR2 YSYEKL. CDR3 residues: CASSQGEAGYEQYF. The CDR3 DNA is TGCGCCAGCAGCCAAGGGGAAGCGGGGTACGAGCAGTACTTC.

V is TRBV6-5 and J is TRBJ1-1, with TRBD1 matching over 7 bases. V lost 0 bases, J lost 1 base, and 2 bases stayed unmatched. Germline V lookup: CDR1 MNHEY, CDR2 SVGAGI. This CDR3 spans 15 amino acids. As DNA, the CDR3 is TGTGCCAGCAGTTACTCAGGGACAGAGAACACTGAAGCTTTCTTT. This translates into CASSYSGTENTEAFF.